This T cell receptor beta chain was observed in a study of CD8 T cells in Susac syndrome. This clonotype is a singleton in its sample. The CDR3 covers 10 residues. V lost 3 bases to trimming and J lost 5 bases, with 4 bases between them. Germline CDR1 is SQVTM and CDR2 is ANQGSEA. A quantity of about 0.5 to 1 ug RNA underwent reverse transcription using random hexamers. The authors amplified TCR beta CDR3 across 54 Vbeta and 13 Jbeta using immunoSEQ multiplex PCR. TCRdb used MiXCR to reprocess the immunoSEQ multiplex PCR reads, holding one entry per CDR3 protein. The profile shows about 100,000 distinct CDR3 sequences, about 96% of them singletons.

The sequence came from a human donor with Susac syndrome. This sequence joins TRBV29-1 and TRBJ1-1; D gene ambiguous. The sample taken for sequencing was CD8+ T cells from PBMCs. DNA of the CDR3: TGCAGCGTTGAGGAGACTGAAGCTTTCTTT. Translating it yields CSVEETEAFF.